This is a list of T cell receptor beta chains from one sample in a study of blood T cell repertoires in COVID-19. TCRdb's copy holds only in-frame clones and misses some; the assay was immunoSEQ multiplex PCR. There are around 140,000 clones in the sample; over 70% occur only once, and around 38% lies in the top ten. The source material was peripheral blood. The receptors originated from a man aged 50 or older who had recovered from COVID-19. CDR3s include the opening cysteine and the closing phenylalanine or tryptophan. The order of the fields is J gene, D gene, clone size, V gene, CDR3 DNA, CDR3 protein. The D gene is left open where the match is weak. Clone size, where shown, is once, few, many, or a class for clones that have expanded.

j_gene: TRBJ1-1; d_gene: TRBD1; abundance: few; v_gene: TRBV29-1; CDR3nt: TGCAGCGTTGAAGATCGGTTGCGGACAGGGGCAGTAACTGAAGCTTTCTTT; CDR3aa: CSVEDRLRTGAVTEAFF
j_gene: TRBJ1-1; d_gene: NA; abundance: NA; v_gene: TRBV2; CDR3nt: TGTGCCAGCAGTGGCGTTGGGGGCCTCCAGAACACTGAAGCTTTCTTT; CDR3aa: CASSGVGGLQNTEAFF
j_gene: TRBJ2-1; d_gene: NA; abundance: NA; v_gene: TRBV13; CDR3nt: TGTGCCAGCACCGAAGGACATTCCTCCTACAATGAGCAGTTCTTC; CDR3aa: CASTEGHSSYNEQFF
j_gene: TRBJ2-2; d_gene: TRBD1; abundance: NA; v_gene: TRBV2; CDR3nt: TGTGCCAGCACCGGGACAGGGAACACCGGGGAGCTGTTTTTT; CDR3aa: CASTGTGNTGELFF
j_gene: TRBJ1-4; d_gene: TRBD1; abundance: NA; v_gene: TRBV11-2; CDR3nt: TGTGCCAGCAGCTTAGCAGGGGGTAATGAAAAACTGTTTTTT; CDR3aa: CASSLAGGNEKLFF
j_gene: TRBJ2-7; d_gene: TRBD1; abundance: NA; v_gene: TRBV6-2/TRBV6-3; CDR3nt: TGTGCCAGCAGTTACTCCGGACAGGGGGCCGACGAGCAGTACTTC; CDR3aa: CASSYSGQGADEQYF
j_gene: TRBJ2-1; d_gene: TRBD2; abundance: NA; v_gene: TRBV29-1; CDR3nt: TGCAGCGTCCCCGGACTAGCGTTTCTTTACAATGAGCAGTTCTTC; CDR3aa: CSVPGLAFLYNEQFF
j_gene: TRBJ1-2; d_gene: TRBD1; abundance: NA; v_gene: TRBV6-1; CDR3nt: TGTGCCAGCAGTGATCTAGGACAGGGGACGTATGGCTACACCTTC; CDR3aa: CASSDLGQGTYGYTF
j_gene: TRBJ1-3; d_gene: TRBD1; abundance: NA; v_gene: TRBV3-1/TRBV3-2; CDR3nt: TGTGCCAGCAGCCAAGATCTGACAGGGGCTGGAAACACCATATATTTT; CDR3aa: CASSQDLTGAGNTIYF
j_gene: TRBJ2-2; d_gene: TRBD1; abundance: NA; v_gene: TRBV12-5; CDR3nt: TGTGCTAGTGGCCTGGACAGGGGAAGGACCGGGGAGCTGTTTTTT; CDR3aa: CASGLDRGRTGELFF
j_gene: TRBJ2-7; d_gene: TRBD1; abundance: NA; v_gene: TRBV5-1; CDR3nt: TGCGCCAGCAGCTGGGGGACAGGGCCCGCCTACGAGCAGTACTTC; CDR3aa: CASSWGTGPAYEQYF
j_gene: TRBJ2-2; d_gene: NA; abundance: NA; v_gene: TRBV5-1; CDR3nt: TGCGCCAGCAGCTGGGCTGGGGGCGACACCGGGGAGCTGTTTTTT; CDR3aa: CASSWAGGDTGELFF
j_gene: TRBJ2-1; d_gene: NA; abundance: once; v_gene: TRBV10-1; CDR3nt: TGCGCCAGCAGTGAGTCGGGGGCAGGTCGGAATGAGCAGTTCTTC; CDR3aa: CASSESGAGRNEQFF
j_gene: TRBJ2-7; d_gene: NA; abundance: NA; v_gene: TRBV18; CDR3nt: TGTGCCACTAGCCCGGGCCAATCCTACGAGCAGTACTTC; CDR3aa: CATSPGQSYEQYF
j_gene: TRBJ1-1; d_gene: TRBD1; abundance: NA; v_gene: TRBV2; CDR3nt: TGTGCCAGCACAGGACAGGGTTTCACTGAAGCTTTCTTT; CDR3aa: CASTGQGFTEAFF
j_gene: TRBJ2-3; d_gene: TRBD2; abundance: NA; v_gene: TRBV27; CDR3nt: TGTGCCAGCAGTTTCATCTGGACTAGCGGGGGGGATAGCACAGATACGCAGTATTTT; CDR3aa: CASSFIWTSGGDSTDTQYF
j_gene: TRBJ1-1; d_gene: TRBD1; abundance: few; v_gene: TRBV7-9; CDR3nt: TGTGCCAGCAGCTTAGCGGCCCCGACAGGGGTTGATGATGAAGCTTTCTTT; CDR3aa: CASSLAAPTGVDDEAFF
j_gene: TRBJ2-2; d_gene: NA; abundance: NA; v_gene: TRBV11-3; CDR3nt: TGTGCCAGCAGCCCCCCCGACAAGAACACCGGGGAGCTGTTTTTT; CDR3aa: CASSPPDKNTGELFF
j_gene: TRBJ2-1; d_gene: NA; abundance: once; v_gene: TRBV5-4; CDR3nt: TGTGCCAGCAGCTTGGTTCAGGGTACCTACAATGAGCAGTTCTTC; CDR3aa: CASSLVQGTYNEQFF
j_gene: TRBJ2-7; d_gene: NA; abundance: NA; v_gene: TRBV18; CDR3nt: TGTGCCAGCTCACCTAGGGGACAAACCTACGAGCAGTACTTC; CDR3aa: CASSPRGQTYEQYF
j_gene: TRBJ1-2; d_gene: NA; abundance: NA; v_gene: TRBV7-9; CDR3nt: TGTGCCAGCAGCCCCTGGGACAATTCTAACTATGGCTACACCTTC; CDR3aa: CASSPWDNSNYGYTF
j_gene: TRBJ2-5; d_gene: NA; abundance: NA; v_gene: TRBV27; CDR3nt: TGTGCCAGCAGTTTATCCCAGCGAGAGACCCAGTACTTC; CDR3aa: CASSLSQRETQYF
j_gene: TRBJ2-1; d_gene: NA; abundance: NA; v_gene: TRBV7-2; CDR3nt: TGTGCCAGCAGCAAAACACCGGGACAAGCTTACAATGAGCAGTTCTTC; CDR3aa: CASSKTPGQAYNEQFF
j_gene: TRBJ2-1; d_gene: TRBD2; abundance: NA; v_gene: TRBV11-2; CDR3nt: TGTGCCAGCAGCTTGAATGCCGGGGGGGCCGTCGGTGAGCAGTTCTTC; CDR3aa: CASSLNAGGAVGEQFF
j_gene: TRBJ1-2; d_gene: TRBD1; abundance: NA; v_gene: TRBV18; CDR3nt: TGTGCCAGCTCACCAAACCGGGACAGGGTATTAGGCGGCTACACCTTC; CDR3aa: CASSPNRDRVLGGYTF
j_gene: TRBJ2-1; d_gene: TRBD2; abundance: NA; v_gene: TRBV7-8; CDR3nt: TGTGCCAGCAGCTTAACTAGCGTCTCCTACAATGAGCAGTTCTTC; CDR3aa: CASSLTSVSYNEQFF
j_gene: TRBJ2-5; d_gene: TRBD2; abundance: NA; v_gene: TRBV7-9; CDR3nt: TGTGCCAGCAGCTTTGGGGGGGAAACGGAGACCCAGTACTTC; CDR3aa: CASSFGGETETQYF
j_gene: TRBJ2-2; d_gene: TRBD2; abundance: NA; v_gene: TRBV19; CDR3nt: TGTGCCAGTAGCCAGCGGGGGGAGTCCGGGGAGCTGTTTTTT; CDR3aa: CASSQRGESGELFF
j_gene: TRBJ2-3; d_gene: NA; abundance: NA; v_gene: TRBV9; CDR3nt: TGTGCCAGCAGCGTATTTCCGGAGGGCACAGATACGCAGTATTTT; CDR3aa: CASSVFPEGTDTQYF
j_gene: TRBJ1-2; d_gene: TRBD1; abundance: NA; v_gene: TRBV3-1/TRBV3-2; CDR3nt: TGTGCCAGCAGCCCGCTGGGACAGAACTATGGCTACACCTTC; CDR3aa: CASSPLGQNYGYTF
j_gene: TRBJ1-2; d_gene: TRBD1; abundance: NA; v_gene: TRBV29-1; CDR3nt: TGCAGCGCTAGGACAGGGGGTTTAAGGTATGGCTACACCTTC; CDR3aa: CSARTGGLRYGYTF